These 5 T cell receptor beta chains originate from one sample sequenced in a study of blood T cells in healthy people across ages. The second PCR ran 7 to 11 cycles with a sample-barcoded 5' primer and J-beta primers. Using its own MiXCR run on the 5' RACE reads, TCRdb lists one record per CDR3 protein. Altogether 1,500,000 or so distinct CDR3 sequences are present, roughly 43% being singletons, with the ten largest covering roughly 3.7%. Sequencing was carried out using blood. The receptor set was obtained from a woman under 30 in good health.

The CDR3 DNA follows: TGCGCCAGCAGCCAAGACGAAGCGGGAGGGCCTAATGAGCAGTTCTTC. Protein product: CASSQDEAGGPNEQFF. The rearrangement joins TRBV4-3 to TRBJ2-1; TRBD2 aligns across 10 bases. CDR3 length: 16 residues. V lost 0 bases to trimming and J lost 7 bases; unmatched junction nucleotides: 6. Germline assignment: CDR1 LGHNA and CDR2 YSLEER.

This clonotype turned up a few times. This sequence joins TRBV10-3 and TRBJ1-1; TRBD1 is a possible D gene (5 bases). Germline values: CDR1 ENHRY, CDR2 SYGVKD. The CDR3 is 13 residues long. With 6 bases removed from V and 4 bases from J, the gap between germline ends came to 12 bases. The CDR3 region has the DNA TGTGCCATCAGGGGGGAGTTGGGCACTGAAGCTTTCTTT. Translation gives CAIRGELGTEAFF.

This clonotype was detected once. This chain links TRBV10-3 with TRBJ2-7; no definite D call. CDR3 length: 15 amino acids. V lost 2 bases and J lost 0, with 11 bases in between. CDR1 and CDR2 (germline): ENHRY, SYGVKD. CDR3 sequence reads: CAISEAGIVSYEQYF. The CDR3, as DNA: TGTGCCATCAGTGAGGCTGGTATAGTCTCCTACGAGCAGTACTTC.

This clonotype was seen a handful of times. The gene calls are TRBV28 and TRBJ2-7; perhaps TRBD1 as D (6 bases). Germline values: CDR1 MDHEN, CDR2 SYDVKM. The ends were cut back, 5 bases at V and 4 bases at J, with 15 bases in the middle. The length of the CDR3 is 14 residues. The CDR3, as DNA: TGTGCCAGCAGTCCCAGGGACAACCCTTACGAGCAGTACTTC. It is translated as CASSPRDNPYEQYF.

Comments on this clonotype: Sequence at one end of the junction differs from germline and may be a read error. The chain links TRBV7-9 to TRBJ2-3; D is undetermined. Looked up from germline, CDR1 is SEHNR and CDR2 is FQNEAQ (reference sequence). This CDR3 contains 13 residues. The CDR3 spells CASSNPPTDTRYF. Written as DNA, the CDR3 is TGTGCCAGCAGCAATCCCCCCACAGATACGCGGTATTTT.